The entry below describes one T cell receptor (beta chain). What it binds is unknown. These data originate in a study of CD4 T cells in relation to SARS-CoV-2 and coronaviruses. V was pared by 2 bases and J by 7 bases, with 7 bases of the junction left unmatched. This CDR3 has 15 amino acids. Germline assignment: CDR1 GTSNPN and CDR2 SVGIG (reference sequence). Some clones are missing from TCRdb's copy, which holds only in-frame ones; the method was immunoSEQ multiplex PCR. The sample shows tens of thousands of clones, more than 60% of them seen only once. Overall study results and limits: SARS-CoV-2-driven expansion was significantly weaker in crossreactive than monoreactive clones. In around two thirds of donors, memory CD4+ clonotypes crossrecognized SARS-CoV-2 and at least one common cold coronavirus spike.

The sequenced sample was memory CD4+ T cells from PBMCs, cultured in vitro. The TCR sequence derives from an adult with COVID-19. This chain connects TRBV30 to TRBJ2-1; 11 nucleotides match TRBD2. CDR3 nucleotide sequence: TGTGCCTGGAGTACTGGGACTAGCGGAAAGAATGAGCAGTTCTTC. This gives the protein CAWSTGTSGKNEQFF.